The T cell receptor beta chain under discussion was sequenced for a study of T cells after yellow fever vaccination. This clonotype was counted ten times or more. The TCR cDNA carried a universal primer site and UMIs from 5'RACE template switching. TCRdb re-called the 5' RACE reads through MiXCR, storing one row per CDR3 protein. The sample lists some 320,000 distinct CDR3 sequences, approximately 8% seen once, with about 3.5% in the top ten. Between the trimmed V and J ends, which lost 4 bases and 9 bases, there was a span of 14 bases. This CDR3 spans 14 amino acids. Germline V CDR1 and CDR2: SGHNT, YYREEE (reference sequence).

Sequenced material: CD4+ T cells sorted from PBMCs, taken 5 days after the yellow fever booster vaccination. This rearrangement joins TRBV5-4 to TRBJ1-6; D gene ambiguous. The sequence was collected from a young man who received the YFV17D yellow fever vaccine. The CDR3 spells CASSLAMGISPLHF. For the CDR3, the DNA is TGTGCCAGCAGCCTGGCGATGGGCATTTCACCCCTCCACTTT.